The 13 T cell receptor beta chains presented below share a single source sample, sequenced in a study of memory CD4+ T cells and cytomegalovirus serostatus. Single viable CD3+CD4+CD8-CD45RO+ cells were sorted as the memory CD4+ T cells. Some clones are missing from TCRdb's copy, which holds only in-frame ones; the method was immunoSEQ multiplex PCR. The profile shows some 64,000 clones, roughly 80% of them singletons. Source material: memory CD4+ T cells from blood. Source of these receptors: an adult in good health and CMV-seronegative.

The V and J genes are TRBV7-3 and TRBJ2-1; TRBD1 matches at 10 bases. Germline CDR1 SGHTA, CDR2 FQGTGA. V was pared by 2 bases and J by 7 bases, with 5 bases of the junction left unmatched. The CDR3 has 15 residues. The CDR3 loop is CASSLFGTGANEQFF. The DNA for the CDR3 is TGTGCCAGCAGCTTATTCGGGACAGGGGCGAATGAGCAGTTCTTC.

On this clone: The sample has other DNA sequences that encode this CDR3 too. DNA for the CDR3: TGTGCCAGCAGCTCGACGAATCAGCCCCAGCATTTT. This sequence encodes CASSSTNQPQHF. This rearrangement joins TRBV7-8 to TRBJ1-5; D is unresolved. The CDR3 has 12 amino acids. Germline V lookup: CDR1 SGHVS, CDR2 FQNEAQ. The V and J ends lost 4 bases and 4 bases respectively, with 5 bases between them. Using reference TRBV7-8 and TRBJ1-5 for the parts outside the CDR3, the full variable domain is GAGVSQSPRYKVAKRGQDVALRCDPISGHVSLFWYQQALGQGPEFLTYFQNEAQLDKSGLPSDRFFAERPEGSVSTLKIQRTQQEDSAVYLCASSSTNQPQHFGDGTRLSIL.

J is TRBJ2-3 and V is TRBV30, with 7 bases aligning to TRBD2. The length of the CDR3 is 15 residues. V lost 3 bases and J lost 2; bases outside the gene matches: 8. Germline loops: CDR1 GTSNPN, CDR2 SVGIG (reference sequence). CDR3 sequence reads: CAWRQSGALTDTQYF. CDR3 nucleotide sequence: TGTGCCTGGAGACAAAGCGGGGCCCTCACAGATACGCAGTATTTT.

The J gene is TRBJ1-4, the V gene TRBV6-1; maybe TRBD1 (6 bases). CDR1 is MNHNS, CDR2 SASEGT, per germline. The V and J ends lost 2 bases and 8 bases respectively, with 12 bases between them. This CDR3 spans 14 amino acids. The CDR3 is CASSEPGTREKLFF. The CDR3 bases are TGTGCCAGCAGTGAACCAGGGACACGGGAAAAACTGTTTTTT.

CDR3: CASSSDPSSYNEQFF. The DNA for the CDR3 is TGTGCCAGCAGCTCGGACCCGAGCTCCTACAATGAGCAGTTCTTC. The chain couples TRBV7-7 to TRBJ2-1; no clear D. The germline V and J ends were trimmed by 4 bases and 0 bases, with 10 bases remaining between them. Germline CDR1 and CDR2: SSHAT and FNYEAQ (reference sequence). The CDR3 length is 15 residues.

This rearrangement joins TRBV10-1 to TRBJ2-3; D not certain. CDR3 length: 12 residues. Looked up from germline, CDR1 is WNHNN and CDR2 is SYGVQD (reference sequence). V gave up 0 bases and J gave up 3 bases, with 1 base separating them. CDR3 nucleotides: TGCGCCAGCAGTGAGTCAACAGATACGCAGTATTTT. It encodes CASSESTDTQYF.

The chain recombines TRBV6-5 with TRBJ2-7; D possibly corresponds to TRBD1 (5 bases). The germline V and J ends were trimmed by 0 bases and 2 bases, with 11 bases remaining between them. Germline lookup yields CDR1 MNHEY and CDR2 SVGAGI. The length of the CDR3 is 15 residues. The CDR3 is CASSYSKGQAYEQYF. In DNA form, the CDR3 reads TGTGCCAGCAGTTACTCGAAGGGGCAGGCCTACGAGCAGTACTTC.

V and J are TRBV13 and TRBJ2-3; 7 bases are shared with TRBD2. The CDR3 consists of 14 residues. J was trimmed by 5 bases and V by 5 bases; bases with no gene match: 7. In germline, CDR1 is PRHDT, CDR2 FYEKMQ (reference sequence). The CDR3 DNA reads TGTGCCAGCAGCCCTGCGGCGGGAGAAGATACGCAGTATTTT. This sequence encodes CASSPAAGEDTQYF.

This clone was counted a few times. The V gene is TRBV5-1, the J gene TRBJ2-1, with TRBD2 matching 15 bases. The CDR3 is 15 residues long. The V and J ends lost 4 bases and 9 bases, in that order; junction bases with no gene match: 5. Germline V gene data show CDR1 as SGHRS and CDR2 as YFSETQ. The CDR3 here is CASSTGLAGGFEQFF. CDR3 nucleotides: TGCGCCAGCAGCACCGGACTAGCGGGGGGGTTTGAGCAGTTCTTC.

The rearrangement joins TRBV6-1 to TRBJ2-6; the D gene is possibly TRBD1 (6 bases). The CDR3 sequence is 17 residues long. Germline values: CDR1 MNHNS, CDR2 SASEGT. V lost 4 bases and J 2 bases, leaving 15 bases between the germline ends. The CDR3 is CASSGNPGTPGANVLTF. CDR3 nucleotides: TGTGCCAGCAGTGGAAACCCCGGGACACCTGGGGCCAACGTCCTGACTTTC.

V is TRBV9 and J is TRBJ2-3; 7 nucleotides line up with TRBD2. This CDR3 is 16 amino acids long. V gave up 2 bases and J gave up 3 bases; unmatched junction bases: 9. The germline V gene encodes CDR1 SGDLS and CDR2 YYNGEE. CDR3: CASSVLTSSRTDTQYF. CDR3 coding DNA: TGTGCCAGCAGCGTGCTGACTAGCTCCCGGACAGATACGCAGTATTTT.

The chain has TRBV11-2 and TRBJ1-1; D not certain. V shed 5 bases and J shed 0 bases, with 16 bases lying between them. Germline V gene data show CDR1 as SGHAT and CDR2 as FQNNGV. CDR3 size: 16 residues. The CDR3 nucleotides read TGTGCCAGCAGCCCATGGGGTGGCAACATGAACACTGAAGCTTTCTTT. It codes for CASSPWGGNMNTEAFF.

The chain employs TRBV5-4 and TRBJ1-3; TRBD1 matches 8 bases. From germline, CDR1 is SGHNT and CDR2 YYREEE (reference sequence). The CDR3 totals 15 residues. J gave up 3 bases and V 4 bases, and 6 bases lay outside the gene matches. The CDR3 DNA sequence: TGTGCCAGCAGCACGGGACAGGATTATGGAAACACCATATATTTT. It is translated as CASSTGQDYGNTIYF.